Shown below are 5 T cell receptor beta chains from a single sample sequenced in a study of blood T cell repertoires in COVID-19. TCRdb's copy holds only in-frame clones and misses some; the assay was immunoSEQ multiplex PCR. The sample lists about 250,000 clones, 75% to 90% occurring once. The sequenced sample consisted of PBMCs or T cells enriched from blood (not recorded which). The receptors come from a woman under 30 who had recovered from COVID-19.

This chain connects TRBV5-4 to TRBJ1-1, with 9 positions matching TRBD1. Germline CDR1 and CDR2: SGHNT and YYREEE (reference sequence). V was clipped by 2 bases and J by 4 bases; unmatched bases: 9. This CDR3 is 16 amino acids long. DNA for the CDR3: TGTGCCAGCAGCTTACCCACAGGGGGCGGGATCACTGAAGCTTTCTTT. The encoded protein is CASSLPTGGGITEAFF.

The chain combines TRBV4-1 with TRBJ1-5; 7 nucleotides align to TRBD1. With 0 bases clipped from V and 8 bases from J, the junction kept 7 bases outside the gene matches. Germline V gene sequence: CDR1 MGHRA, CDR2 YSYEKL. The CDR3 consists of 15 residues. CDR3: CASSQDAEGAEPQHF. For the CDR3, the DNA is TGCGCCAGCAGCCAAGACGCGGAGGGGGCTGAGCCCCAGCATTTT.

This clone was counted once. The CDR3 DNA follows: TGTGCCAGCAGCGCGGGGAATAGCAATCAGCCCCAGCATTTT. This codes for CASSAGNSNQPQHF. This chain links TRBV9 with TRBJ1-5; no firm D call. Trimming stripped 3 bases from V and 0 bases from J, with 7 bases between. The CDR3 is made up of 14 amino acids. CDR1 is SGDLS, CDR2 YYNGEE, per germline.

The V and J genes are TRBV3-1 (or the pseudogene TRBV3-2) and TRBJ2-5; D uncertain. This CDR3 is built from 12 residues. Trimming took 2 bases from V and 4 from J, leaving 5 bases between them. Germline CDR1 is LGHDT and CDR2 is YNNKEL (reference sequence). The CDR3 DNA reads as TGTGCCAGCAGCCAAACGGTAGAGACCCAGTACTTC. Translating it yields CASSQTVETQYF.

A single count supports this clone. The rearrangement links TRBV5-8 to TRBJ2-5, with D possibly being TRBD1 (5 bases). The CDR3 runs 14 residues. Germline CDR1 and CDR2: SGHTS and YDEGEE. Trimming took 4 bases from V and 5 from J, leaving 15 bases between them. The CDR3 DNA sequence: TGTGCCAGCAGCCCCTACCGGACATCCGAGACCCAGTACTTC. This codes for CASSPYRTSETQYF.